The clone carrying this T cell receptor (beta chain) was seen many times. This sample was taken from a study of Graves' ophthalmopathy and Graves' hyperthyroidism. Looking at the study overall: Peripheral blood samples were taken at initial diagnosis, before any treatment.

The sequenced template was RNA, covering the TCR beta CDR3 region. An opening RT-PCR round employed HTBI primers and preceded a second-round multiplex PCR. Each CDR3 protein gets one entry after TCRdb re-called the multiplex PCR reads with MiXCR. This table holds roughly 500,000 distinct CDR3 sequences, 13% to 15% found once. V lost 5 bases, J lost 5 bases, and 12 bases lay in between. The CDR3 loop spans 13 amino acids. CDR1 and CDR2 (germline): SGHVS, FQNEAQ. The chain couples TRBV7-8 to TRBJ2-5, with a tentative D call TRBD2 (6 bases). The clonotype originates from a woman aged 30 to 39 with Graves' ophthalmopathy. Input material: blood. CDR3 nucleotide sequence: TGTGCCAGCAGCAGACCACGGGAGGAGACCCAGTACTTC. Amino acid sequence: CASSRPREETQYF.